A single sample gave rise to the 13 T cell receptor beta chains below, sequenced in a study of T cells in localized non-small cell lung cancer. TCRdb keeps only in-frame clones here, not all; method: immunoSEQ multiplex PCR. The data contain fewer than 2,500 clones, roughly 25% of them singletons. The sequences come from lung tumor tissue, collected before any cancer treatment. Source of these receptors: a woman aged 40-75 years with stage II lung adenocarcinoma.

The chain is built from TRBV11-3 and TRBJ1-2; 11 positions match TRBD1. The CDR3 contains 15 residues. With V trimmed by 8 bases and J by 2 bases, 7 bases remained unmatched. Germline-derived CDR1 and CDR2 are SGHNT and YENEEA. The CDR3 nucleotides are TGTGCCAGCCGGGACCGGGACAGGGGGAACTATGGCTACACCTTC. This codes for CASRDRDRGNYGYTF.

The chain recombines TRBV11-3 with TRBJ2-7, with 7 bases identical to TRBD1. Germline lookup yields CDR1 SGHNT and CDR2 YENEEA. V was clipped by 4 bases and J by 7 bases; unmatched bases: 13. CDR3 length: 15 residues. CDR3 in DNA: TGTGCCAGCAGCTCCCGACAGGGACCCTCAGGGGAGCAGTACTTC. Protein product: CASSSRQGPSGEQYF.

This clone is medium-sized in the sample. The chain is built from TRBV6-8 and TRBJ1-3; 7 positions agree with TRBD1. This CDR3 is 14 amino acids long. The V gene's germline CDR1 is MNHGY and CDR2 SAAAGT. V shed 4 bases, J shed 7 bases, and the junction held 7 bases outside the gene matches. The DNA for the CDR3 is TGTGCCAGCAGTTTCGGACAGGCCAGGAACACCATATATTTT. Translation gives CASSFGQARNTIYF.

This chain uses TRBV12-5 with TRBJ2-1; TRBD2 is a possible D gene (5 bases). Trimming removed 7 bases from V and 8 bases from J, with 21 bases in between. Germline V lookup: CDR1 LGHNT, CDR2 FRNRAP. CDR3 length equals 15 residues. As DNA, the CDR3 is TGTGCTAGTGTCCTGAGGGAAAACCCTAGGCATGAGCAGTTCTTC. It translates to CASVLRENPRHEQFF.

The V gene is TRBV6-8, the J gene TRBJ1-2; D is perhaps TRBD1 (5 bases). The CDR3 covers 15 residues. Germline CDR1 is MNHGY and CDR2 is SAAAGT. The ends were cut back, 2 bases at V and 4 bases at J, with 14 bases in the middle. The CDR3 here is CASSYDRGWSYGYTF. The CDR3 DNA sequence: TGTGCCAGCAGTTACGACCGGGGCTGGAGCTATGGCTACACCTTC.

DNA for the CDR3: TGTGCCAGCAGCCCGTGGGACAGAAACACTGAAGCTTTCTTT. It yields the protein CASSPWDRNTEAFF. The V gene is TRBV7-5, the J gene TRBJ1-1; TRBD1, the table's D call, lacks a check against the DNA. TRBV7-5 is deemed a pseudogene. CDR3 length: 14 residues.

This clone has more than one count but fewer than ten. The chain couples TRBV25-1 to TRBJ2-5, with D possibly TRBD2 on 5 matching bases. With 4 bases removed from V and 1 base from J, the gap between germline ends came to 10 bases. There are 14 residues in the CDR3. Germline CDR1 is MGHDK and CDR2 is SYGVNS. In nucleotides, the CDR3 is TGTGCCAGCAGTGTACCGGGATCCCAAGAGACCCAGTACTTC. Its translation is CASSVPGSQETQYF.

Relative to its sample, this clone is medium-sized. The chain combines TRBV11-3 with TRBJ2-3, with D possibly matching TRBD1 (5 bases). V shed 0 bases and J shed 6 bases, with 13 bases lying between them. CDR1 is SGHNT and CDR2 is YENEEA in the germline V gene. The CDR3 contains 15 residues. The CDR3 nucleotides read TGTGCCAGCAGCTTAGAGGGGCAGCGTCGGGATACGCAGTATTTT. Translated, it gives CASSLEGQRRDTQYF. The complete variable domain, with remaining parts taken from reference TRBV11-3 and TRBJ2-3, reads EAGVVQSPRYKIIEKKQPVAFWCNPISGHNTLYWYLQNLGQGPELLIRYENEEAVDDSQLPKDRFSAERLKGVDSTLKIQPAELGDSAVYLCASSLEGQRRDTQYFGPGTRLTVL.

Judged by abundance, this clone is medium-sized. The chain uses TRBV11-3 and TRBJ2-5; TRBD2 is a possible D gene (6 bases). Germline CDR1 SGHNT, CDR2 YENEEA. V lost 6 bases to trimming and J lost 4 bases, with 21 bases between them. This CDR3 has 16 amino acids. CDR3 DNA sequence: TGTGCCAGCAGTCCGACCTTTGGAGGGAAGGCAGAGACCCAGTACTTC. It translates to CASSPTFGGKAETQYF. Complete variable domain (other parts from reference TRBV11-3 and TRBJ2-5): EAGVVQSPRYKIIEKKQPVAFWCNPISGHNTLYWYLQNLGQGPELLIRYENEEAVDDSQLPKDRFSAERLKGVDSTLKIQPAELGDSAVYLCASSPTFGGKAETQYFGPGTRLLVL.

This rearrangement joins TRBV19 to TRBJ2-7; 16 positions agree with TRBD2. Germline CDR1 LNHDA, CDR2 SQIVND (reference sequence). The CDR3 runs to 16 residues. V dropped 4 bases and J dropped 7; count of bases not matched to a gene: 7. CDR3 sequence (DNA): TGTGCCAGTAGTACCGGGACTAGCGGGAGGGCTGGGGAGCAGTACTTC. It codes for CASSTGTSGRAGEQYF. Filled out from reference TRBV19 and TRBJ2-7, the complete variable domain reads DGGITQSPKYLFRKEGQNVTLSCEQNLNHDAMYWYRQDPGQGLRLIYYSQIVNDFQKGDIAEGYSVSREKKESFPLTVTSAQKNPTAFYLCASSTGTSGRAGEQYFGPGTRLTVT.

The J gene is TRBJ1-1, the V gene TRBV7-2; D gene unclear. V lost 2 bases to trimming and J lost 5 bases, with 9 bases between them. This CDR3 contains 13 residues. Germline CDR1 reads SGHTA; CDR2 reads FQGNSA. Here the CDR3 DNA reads TGTGCCAGCAGCTTAAAGTGGGATACTGAAGCTTTCTTT. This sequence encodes CASSLKWDTEAFF. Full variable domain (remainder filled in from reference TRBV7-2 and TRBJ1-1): GAGVSQSPSNKVTEKGKDVELRCDPISGHTALYWYRQSLGQGLEFLIYFQGNSAPDKSGLPSDRFSAERTGGSVSTLTIQRTQQEDSAVYLCASSLKWDTEAFFGQGTRLTVV.

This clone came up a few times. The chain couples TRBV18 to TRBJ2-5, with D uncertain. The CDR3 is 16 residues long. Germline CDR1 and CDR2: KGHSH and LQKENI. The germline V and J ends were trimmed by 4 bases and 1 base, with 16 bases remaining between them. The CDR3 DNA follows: TGTGCCAGCTCACTCTCCTCTCCCTCGTTCCAAGAGACCCAGTACTTC. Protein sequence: CASSLSSPSFQETQYF. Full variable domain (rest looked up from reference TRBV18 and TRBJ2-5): NAGVMQNPRHLVRRRGQEARLRCSPMKGHSHVYWYRQLPEEGLKFMVYLQKENIIDESGMPKERFSAEFPKEGPSILRIQQVVRGDSAAYFCASSLSSPSFQETQYFGPGTRLLVL.

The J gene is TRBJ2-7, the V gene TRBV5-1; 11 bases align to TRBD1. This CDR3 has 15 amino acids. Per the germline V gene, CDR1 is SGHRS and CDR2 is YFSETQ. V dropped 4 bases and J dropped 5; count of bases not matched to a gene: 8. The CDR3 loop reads CASSTWTGGVDEQYF. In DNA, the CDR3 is TGCGCCAGCAGCACCTGGACAGGGGGCGTGGACGAGCAGTACTTC. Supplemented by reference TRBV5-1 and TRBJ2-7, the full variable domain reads KAGVTQTPRYLIKTRGQQVTLSCSPISGHRSVSWYQQTPGQGLQFLFEYFSETQRNKGNFPGRFSGRQFSNSRSEMNVSTLELGDSALYLCASSTWTGGVDEQYFGPGTRLTVT.